Below are 22 T cell receptor beta chains sequenced from a single sample in a study of blood T cell repertoires in COVID-19. The data were produced by immunoSEQ multiplex PCR, yet TCRdb's version contains in-frame clones alone and is incomplete. Here the sample spans about 230,000 clones, under 90% being singletons. Sequenced: PBMCs or T cells enriched from blood (not recorded which). The receptors were sampled from a woman aged 30 to 39 with acute COVID-19.

The rearrangement joins TRBV2 to TRBJ2-3; 11 bases align to TRBD2. The CDR3 contains 21 residues. Germline V lookup: CDR1 SNHLY, CDR2 FYNNEI. J gave up 3 bases and V 2 bases, and 19 bases lay outside the gene matches. The CDR3 here is CASSENWPGVLAGGLTDTQYF. CDR3 sequence (DNA): TGTGCCAGCAGTGAAAATTGGCCTGGGGTGTTAGCGGGGGGGCTTACAGATACGCAGTATTTT.

This rearrangement joins TRBV5-1 to TRBJ1-6; TRBD1 matches 11 bases. The germline CDR1 and CDR2 sequences are SGHRS and YFSETQ. The J segment lost 8 bases and the V segment lost 4 bases, leaving 11 bases of the junction unmatched. The CDR3 has 17 residues. In nucleotides, the CDR3 is TGCGCCAGCAGCATCACGCCCAGGGGACAGGGGGATTCACCCCTCCACTTT. Amino acids: CASSITPRGQGDSPLHF.

The CDR3 reads CASSSLERQYTEAFF. The DNA of the CDR3 is TGTGCCAGCAGCTCACTGGAGAGGCAGTACACTGAAGCTTTCTTT. The V gene is TRBV14, the J gene TRBJ1-1; no clear D. CDR3 size: 15 residues. Germline V gene lookup returns CDR1 SGHDN and CDR2 FVKESK. The V and J ends lost 5 bases and 3 bases respectively, with 16 bases between them.

The chain has TRBV25-1 and TRBJ2-1; no clear D gene. V lost 1 base and J 2 bases, leaving 6 bases between the germline ends. Germline CDR1 reads MGHDK; CDR2 reads SYGVNS. The CDR3 has 14 residues. CDR3 sequence: CASSELGTYNEQFF. Written as DNA, the CDR3 is TGTGCCAGCAGTGAATTGGGCACCTACAATGAGCAGTTCTTC.

The chain employs TRBV10-2 and TRBJ1-2; tentatively, D is TRBD1 (5 bases). Germline V gives CDR1 WSHSY, CDR2 SAAADI. Trimming pared 7 bases from V and 2 bases from J, leaving 8 bases between. The CDR3 runs 12 residues. The CDR3 loop reads CASMTENYGYTF. In nucleotides, the CDR3 is TGCGCCAGCATGACAGAGAACTATGGCTACACCTTC.

The chain uses TRBV28 and TRBJ2-3; D uncertain. The CDR3 consists of 13 residues. V lost 6 bases and J lost 3, with 10 bases in between. Germline CDR1 and CDR2: MDHEN and SYDVKM. The CDR3 nucleotides are TGTGCCAGCAGAACTGGAGCAACAGATACGCAGTATTTT. It specifies CASRTGATDTQYF.

J is TRBJ1-5 and V is TRBV11-2; 7 bases agree with TRBD1. Trimming cost V 1 base and J 1 base; bases outside gene matches: 7. CDR1 is SGHAT and CDR2 is FQNNGV in the germline V gene. CDR3 length: 17 amino acids. The CDR3 nucleotides read TGTGCCAGCAGCTTAGCGACAGGGAGACGGAGCAATCAGCCCCAGCATTTT. Its translation: CASSLATGRRSNQPQHF.

The genes are TRBV21-1 and TRBJ1-2. TRBV21-1 is a listed pseudogene. The CDR3 is made up of 14 amino acids. The CDR3 protein is CASNWGLLLDGYTF. As DNA, the CDR3 is TGTGCCAGCAACTGGGGACTCCTTTTAGATGGCTACACCTTC.

V is TRBV2 and J is TRBJ2-6; D is possibly TRBD2 (6 bases). Trimming removed 9 bases from V and 0 bases from J, with 9 bases in between. CDR3 length: 14 residues. Germline values: CDR1 SNHLY, CDR2 FYNNEI. The CDR3 protein is CARGLTSGANVLTF. The CDR3 DNA follows: TGTGCCAGGGGACTGACCTCTGGGGCCAACGTCCTGACTTTC.

This rearrangement joins TRBV7-7 to TRBJ2-2, with 9 positions matching TRBD1. V was clipped by 5 bases and J by 8 bases; unmatched bases: 6. The CDR3 runs to 14 residues. Germline loops: CDR1 SSHAT, CDR2 FNYEAQ (reference sequence). The CDR3 DNA reads as TGTGCCAGCAGCCGAGGACAGGGGTTAGGGGAGCTGTTTTTT. Residues: CASSRGQGLGELFF. Looking up the rest from reference TRBV7-7 and TRBJ2-2 gives the full variable domain: GAGVSQSPRYKVTKRGQDVTLRCDPISSHATLYWYQQALGQGPEFLTYFNYEAQPDKSGLPSDRFSAERPEGSISTLTIQRTEQRDSAMYRCASSRGQGLGELFFGEGSRLTVL.

The rearrangement uses TRBV5-1 and TRBJ1-2; D is unclear. The CDR3 sequence is 12 residues long. From germline, CDR1 is SGHRS and CDR2 YFSETQ. Trimming removed 6 bases from V and 2 bases from J, with 8 bases in between. The CDR3 region has the DNA TGCGCCAGCACGGACTCAAACTATGGCTACACCTTC. This gives the protein CASTDSNYGYTF.

J is TRBJ2-7 and V is TRBV5-1; 7 positions agree with TRBD1. The V and J ends lost 3 bases and 3 bases, in that order; junction bases with no gene match: 9. The CDR3 contains 15 residues. Germline assignment: CDR1 SGHRS and CDR2 YFSETQ. CDR3 sequence reads: CASSSSRDSDYEQYF. The DNA of the CDR3 is TGCGCCAGCAGCTCGAGCCGGGACAGTGACTACGAGCAGTACTTC.

The table lists this clone with a count of one. This chain joins TRBV3-1 (or the pseudogene TRBV3-2) and TRBJ1-6, with D perhaps matching TRBD1 (6 bases). The CDR3 has 15 amino acids. CDR1 and CDR2 from the germline V gene are LGHDT and YNNKEL (reference sequence). V gave up 3 bases and J gave up 10 bases, with 16 bases separating them. The CDR3 DNA sequence: TGTGCCAGCAGCCATCCTAGGGGGGGGAACTCACCCCTCCACTTT. Amino acids: CASSHPRGGNSPLHF.

This clone appeared a single time. The rearrangement joins TRBV5-5 to TRBJ2-5, with a tentative D call TRBD2 (5 bases). Germline CDR1 and CDR2: SGHKS and YYEKEE (reference sequence). Trimming pared 0 bases from V and 0 bases from J, leaving 12 bases between. The CDR3 extends over 16 amino acids. The DNA of the CDR3 is TGTGCCAGCAGCTTGGTACTCGGGAAGTACCAAGAGACCCAGTACTTC. This gives the protein CASSLVLGKYQETQYF.

This chain links TRBV6-1 with TRBJ2-1; weak D call: TRBD2 (7 bases). Germline V CDR1 and CDR2: MNHNS, SASEGT. V was cut by 2 bases and J by 5 bases, with 13 bases left in between. The CDR3 has 15 amino acids. The CDR3 loop reads CASSEWGGLNNEQFF. Written as DNA, the CDR3 is TGTGCCAGCAGTGAATGGGGGGGCTTGAACAATGAGCAGTTCTTC.

This chain connects TRBV6-1 to TRBJ1-4; 8 bases align to TRBD1. V shed 3 bases and J 5 bases; nucleotides not matched to a gene: 5. CDR3 size: 15 residues. Germline CDR1 is MNHNS and CDR2 is SASEGT. The CDR3 coding sequence is TGTGCCAGCAGTGATGTGACAGGGGTAAATGAAAAACTGTTTTTT. It codes for CASSDVTGVNEKLFF.

The V gene is TRBV2, the J gene TRBJ1-1; 7 nucleotides line up with TRBD1. CDR3 length: 14 residues. CDR1 is SNHLY and CDR2 is FYNNEI in the germline V gene. V gave up 6 bases and J gave up 5 bases; unmatched junction bases: 9. The DNA for the CDR3 is TGTGCCAGCAGAGGGACAGCAGGTGGGACTGAAGCTTTCTTT. Its translation: CASRGTAGGTEAFF.

The chain links TRBV5-1 to TRBJ1-4; 9 bases are shared with TRBD1. Germline V gene data show CDR1 as SGHRS and CDR2 as YFSETQ. V lost 4 bases and J lost 0; bases outside the gene matches: 4. The CDR3 length is 16 residues. In DNA, the CDR3 is TGCGCCAGCAGCGTGGGACAGGGTGCAACTAATGAAAAACTGTTTTTT. It codes for CASSVGQGATNEKLFF.

The chain carries TRBV4-3 and TRBJ2-7; maybe TRBD2 (6 bases). The CDR3 runs 14 residues. The germline V and J ends were trimmed by 3 bases and 2 bases, with 11 bases remaining between them. Germline V gives CDR1 LGHNA, CDR2 YSLEER. CDR3 coding DNA: TGCGCCAGCAGCCAGGGGACTGCCACCTACGAGCAGTACTTC. Translated, it gives CASSQGTATYEQYF.

V is TRBV19 and J is TRBJ1-4; D is undetermined. V was cut by 7 bases and J by 4 bases, with 4 bases left in between. CDR1 is LNHDA and CDR2 is SQIVND in the germline V gene (reference sequence). The CDR3 has 11 amino acids. CDR3 amino acids: CASNHNEKLFF. CDR3 coding DNA: TGTGCCAGTAATCATAATGAAAAACTGTTTTTT.

The rearrangement joins TRBV7-2 to TRBJ1-5; TRBD1 agrees at 7 bases. Germline lookup yields CDR1 SGHTA and CDR2 FQGNSA. The CDR3 spans 14 residues. Germline trimming cut 5 bases from V and 3 bases from J; bases unmatched to any gene: 4. CDR3 coding DNA: TGTGCCAGCAGCGCGGGACAGCTCAATCAGCCCCAGCATTTT. Translation gives CASSAGQLNQPQHF.

The rearrangement joins TRBV27 to TRBJ2-7; D perhaps matches TRBD1 (6 bases). Germline CDR1 and CDR2: MNHEY and SMNVEV (reference sequence). Between the trimmed V and J ends, which lost 6 bases and 2 bases, there was a span of 11 bases. This CDR3 spans 13 amino acids. CDR3 amino acids: CASSTGTTYEQYF. In DNA, the CDR3 is TGTGCCAGCAGCACCGGGACAACCTACGAGCAGTACTTC.